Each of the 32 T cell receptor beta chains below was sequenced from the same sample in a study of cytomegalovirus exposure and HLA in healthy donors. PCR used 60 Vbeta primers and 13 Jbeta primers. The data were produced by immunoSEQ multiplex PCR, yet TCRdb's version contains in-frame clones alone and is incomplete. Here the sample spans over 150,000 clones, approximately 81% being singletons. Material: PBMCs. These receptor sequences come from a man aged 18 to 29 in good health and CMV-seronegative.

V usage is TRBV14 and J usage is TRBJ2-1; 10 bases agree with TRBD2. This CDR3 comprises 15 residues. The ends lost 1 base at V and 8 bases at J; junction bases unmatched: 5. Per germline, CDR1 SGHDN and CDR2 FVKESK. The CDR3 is CASSQVSGRVDEQFF. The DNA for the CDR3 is TGTGCCAGCAGCCAAGTGAGCGGGAGGGTGGATGAGCAGTTCTTC.

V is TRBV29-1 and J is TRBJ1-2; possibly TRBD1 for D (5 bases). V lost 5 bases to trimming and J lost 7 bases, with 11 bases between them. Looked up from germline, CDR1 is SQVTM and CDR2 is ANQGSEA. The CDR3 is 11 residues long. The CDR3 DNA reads TGCAGCGTTCCCAGGGTGGGTGGCTACACCTTC. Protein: CSVPRVGGYTF.

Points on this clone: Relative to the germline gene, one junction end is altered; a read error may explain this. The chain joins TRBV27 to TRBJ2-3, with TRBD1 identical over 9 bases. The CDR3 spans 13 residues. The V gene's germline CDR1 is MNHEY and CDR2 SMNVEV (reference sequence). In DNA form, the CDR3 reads TGTGCCAGCAGTTTGACAGGGGGTTATATCCCGATTTGG. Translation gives CASSLTGGYIPIW.

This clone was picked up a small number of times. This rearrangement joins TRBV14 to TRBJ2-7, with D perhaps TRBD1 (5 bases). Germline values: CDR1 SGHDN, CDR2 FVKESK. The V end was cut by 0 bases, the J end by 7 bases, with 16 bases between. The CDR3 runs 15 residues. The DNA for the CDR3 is TGTGCCAGCAGCCAAGATGGATGGGGCTTTTGGGAGCAGTACTTC. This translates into CASSQDGWGFWEQYF.

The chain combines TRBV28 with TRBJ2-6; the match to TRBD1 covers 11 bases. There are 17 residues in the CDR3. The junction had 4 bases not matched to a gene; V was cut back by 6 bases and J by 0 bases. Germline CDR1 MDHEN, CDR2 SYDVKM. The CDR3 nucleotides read TGTGCCAGCAGCCTCGGGACAGGGGGCTCTGGGGCCAACGTCCTGACTTTC. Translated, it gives CASSLGTGGSGANVLTF.

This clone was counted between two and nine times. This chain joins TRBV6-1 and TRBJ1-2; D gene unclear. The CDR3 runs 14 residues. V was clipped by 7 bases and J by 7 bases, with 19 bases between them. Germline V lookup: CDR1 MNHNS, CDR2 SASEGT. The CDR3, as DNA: TGTGCCAGCACTATTCAGGCCTCGGGGAGTGGCTACACCTTC. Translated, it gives CASTIQASGSGYTF.

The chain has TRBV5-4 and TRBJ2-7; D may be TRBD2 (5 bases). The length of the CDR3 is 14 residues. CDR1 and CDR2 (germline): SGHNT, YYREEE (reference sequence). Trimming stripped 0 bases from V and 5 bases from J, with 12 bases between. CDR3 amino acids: CASSLGGRVHEQYF. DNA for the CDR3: TGTGCCAGCAGCTTGGGAGGGCGGGTCCACGAGCAGTACTTC. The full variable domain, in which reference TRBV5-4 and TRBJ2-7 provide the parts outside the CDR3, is ETGVTQSPTHLIKTRGQQVTLRCSSQSGHNTVSWYQQALGQGPQFIFQYYREEENGRGNFPPRFSGLQFPNYSSELNVNALELDDSALYLCASSLGGRVHEQYFGPGTRLTVT.

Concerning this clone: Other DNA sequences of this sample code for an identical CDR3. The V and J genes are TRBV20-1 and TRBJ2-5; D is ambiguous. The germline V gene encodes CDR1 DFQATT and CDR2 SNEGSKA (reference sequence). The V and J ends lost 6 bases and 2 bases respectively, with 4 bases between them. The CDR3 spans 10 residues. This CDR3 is CSARQETQYF. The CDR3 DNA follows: TGCAGTGCCAGGCAAGAGACCCAGTACTTC.

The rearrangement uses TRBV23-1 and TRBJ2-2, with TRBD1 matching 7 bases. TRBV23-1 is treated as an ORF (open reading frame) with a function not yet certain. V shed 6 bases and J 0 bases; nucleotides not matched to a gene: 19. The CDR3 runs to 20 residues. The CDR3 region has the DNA TGCGCCAGCAGCCCAAGGGATCTTCACCGGGACAGATCGAACACCGGGGAGCTGTTTTTT. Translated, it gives CASSPRDLHRDRSNTGELFF.

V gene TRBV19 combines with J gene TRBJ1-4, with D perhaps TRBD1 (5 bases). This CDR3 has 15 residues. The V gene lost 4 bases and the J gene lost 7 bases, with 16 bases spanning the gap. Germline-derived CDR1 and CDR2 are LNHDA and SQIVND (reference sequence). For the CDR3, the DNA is TGTGCCAGTAGTACCCCGACAGATAATGTTGAAAAACTGTTTTTT. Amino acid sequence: CASSTPTDNVEKLFF.

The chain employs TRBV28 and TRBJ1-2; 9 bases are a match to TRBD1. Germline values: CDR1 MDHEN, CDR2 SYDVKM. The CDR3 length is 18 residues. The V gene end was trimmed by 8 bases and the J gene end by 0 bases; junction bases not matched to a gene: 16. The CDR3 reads CASFISGTGPLANYGYTF. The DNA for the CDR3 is TGTGCCAGCTTCATCTCCGGGACAGGGCCTTTAGCTAACTATGGCTACACCTTC.

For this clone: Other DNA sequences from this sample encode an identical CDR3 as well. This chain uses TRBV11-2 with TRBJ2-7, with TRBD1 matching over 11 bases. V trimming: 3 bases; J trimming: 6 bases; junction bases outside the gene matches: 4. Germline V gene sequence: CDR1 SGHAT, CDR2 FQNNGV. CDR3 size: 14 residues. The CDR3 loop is CASSFGQGAGEQYF. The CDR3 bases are TGTGCCAGCAGCTTTGGACAGGGGGCAGGCGAGCAGTACTTC.

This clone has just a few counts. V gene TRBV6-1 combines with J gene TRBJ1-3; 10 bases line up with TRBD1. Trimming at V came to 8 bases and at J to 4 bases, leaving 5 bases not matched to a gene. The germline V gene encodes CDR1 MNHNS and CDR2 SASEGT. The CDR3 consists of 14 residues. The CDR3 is CASHDRGRGNTIYF. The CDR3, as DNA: TGTGCCAGCCACGACAGGGGGCGAGGAAACACCATATATTTT.

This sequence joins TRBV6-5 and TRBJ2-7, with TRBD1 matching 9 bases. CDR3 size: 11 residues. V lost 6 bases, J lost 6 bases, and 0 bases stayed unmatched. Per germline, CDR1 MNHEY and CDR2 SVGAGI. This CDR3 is CASRGQGEQYF. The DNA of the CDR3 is TGTGCCAGCAGGGGACAGGGCGAGCAGTACTTC.

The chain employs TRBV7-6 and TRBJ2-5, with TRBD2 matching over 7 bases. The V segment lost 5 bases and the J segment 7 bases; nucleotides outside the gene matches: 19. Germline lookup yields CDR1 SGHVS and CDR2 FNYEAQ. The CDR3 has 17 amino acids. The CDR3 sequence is CASSVTSDDDSGGTQYF. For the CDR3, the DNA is TGTGCCAGCAGCGTTACCTCCGATGACGACTCGGGGGGGACCCAGTACTTC.

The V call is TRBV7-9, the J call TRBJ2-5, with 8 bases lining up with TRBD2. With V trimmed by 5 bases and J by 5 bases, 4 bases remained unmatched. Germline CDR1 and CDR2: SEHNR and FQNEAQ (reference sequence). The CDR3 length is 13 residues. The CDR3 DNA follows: TGTGCCAGCAGCGGCGGGACTAGGGAGACCCAGTACTTC. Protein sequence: CASSGGTRETQYF.

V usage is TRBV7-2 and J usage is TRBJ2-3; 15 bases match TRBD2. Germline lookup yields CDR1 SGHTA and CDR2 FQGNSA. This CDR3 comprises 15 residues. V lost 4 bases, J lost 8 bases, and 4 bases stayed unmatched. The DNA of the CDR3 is TGTGCCAGCAGCTCCCGGACTAGCGGGAGGGGTACGCAGTATTTT. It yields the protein CASSSRTSGRGTQYF.

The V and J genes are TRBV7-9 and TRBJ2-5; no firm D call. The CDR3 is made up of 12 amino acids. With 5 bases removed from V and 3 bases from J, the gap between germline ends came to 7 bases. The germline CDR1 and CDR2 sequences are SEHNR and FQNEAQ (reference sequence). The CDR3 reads CASSPPEETQYF. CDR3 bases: TGTGCCAGCAGCCCGCCAGAAGAGACCCAGTACTTC.

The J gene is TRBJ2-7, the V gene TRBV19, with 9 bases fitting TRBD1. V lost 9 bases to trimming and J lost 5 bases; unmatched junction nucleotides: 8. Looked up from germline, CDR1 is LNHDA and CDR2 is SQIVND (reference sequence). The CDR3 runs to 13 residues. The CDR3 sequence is CASRGTGYNEQYF. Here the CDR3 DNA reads TGTGCCAGCAGGGGGACAGGGTACAACGAGCAGTACTTC. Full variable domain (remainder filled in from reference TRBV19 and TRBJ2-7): DGGITQSPKYLFRKEGQNVTLSCEQNLNHDAMYWYRQDPGQGLRLIYYSQIVNDFQKGDIAEGYSVSREKKESFPLTVTSAQKNPTAFYLCASRGTGYNEQYFGPGTRLTVT.

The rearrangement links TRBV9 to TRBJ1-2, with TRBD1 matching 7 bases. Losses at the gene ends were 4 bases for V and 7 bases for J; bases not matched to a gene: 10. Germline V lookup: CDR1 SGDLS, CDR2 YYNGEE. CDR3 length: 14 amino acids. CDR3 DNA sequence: TGTGCCAGCAGCTCCCGACAGGGAAGAGGTGGCTACACCTTC. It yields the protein CASSSRQGRGGYTF.

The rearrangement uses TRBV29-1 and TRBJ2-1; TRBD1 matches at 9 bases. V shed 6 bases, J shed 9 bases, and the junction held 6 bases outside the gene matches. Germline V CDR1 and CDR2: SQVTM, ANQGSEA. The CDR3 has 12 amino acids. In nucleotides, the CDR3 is TGCAGCGTGGGACAGGGCAATGGTGAGCAGTTCTTC. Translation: CSVGQGNGEQFF.

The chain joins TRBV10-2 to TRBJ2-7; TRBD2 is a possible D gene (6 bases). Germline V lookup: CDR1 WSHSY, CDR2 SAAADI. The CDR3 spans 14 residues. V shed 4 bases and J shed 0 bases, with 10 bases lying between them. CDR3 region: CASSASGSSYEQYF. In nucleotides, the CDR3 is TGCGCCAGCAGTGCCAGCGGGTCCTCCTACGAGCAGTACTTC.

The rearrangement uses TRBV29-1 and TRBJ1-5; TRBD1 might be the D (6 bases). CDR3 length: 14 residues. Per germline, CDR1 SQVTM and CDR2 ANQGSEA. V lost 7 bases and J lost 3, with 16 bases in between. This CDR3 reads CSAKGGGLNQPQHF. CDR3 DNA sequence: TGCAGCGCCAAGGGAGGGGGACTCAATCAGCCCCAGCATTTT. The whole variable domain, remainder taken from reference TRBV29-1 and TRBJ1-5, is SAVISQKPSRDICQRGTSLTIQCQVDSQVTMMFWYRQQPGQSLTLIATANQGSEATYESGFVIDKFPISRPNLTFSTLTVSNMSPEDSSIYLCSAKGGGLNQPQHFGDGTRLSIL.

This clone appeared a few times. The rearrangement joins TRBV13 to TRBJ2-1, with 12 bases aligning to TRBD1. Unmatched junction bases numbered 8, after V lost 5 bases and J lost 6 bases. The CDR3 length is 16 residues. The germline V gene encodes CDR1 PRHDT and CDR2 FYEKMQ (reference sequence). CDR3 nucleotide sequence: TGTGCCAGCAGCCACTCGCCGGGACAGGGGGCCAATGAGCAGTTCTTC. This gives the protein CASSHSPGQGANEQFF.

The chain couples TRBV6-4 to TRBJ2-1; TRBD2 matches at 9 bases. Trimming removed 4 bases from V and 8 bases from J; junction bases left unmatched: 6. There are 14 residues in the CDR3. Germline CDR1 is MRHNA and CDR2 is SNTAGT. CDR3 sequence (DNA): TGTGCCAGCAGTGTCGGTAGCGGGAGTCATGAGCAGTTCTTC. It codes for CASSVGSGSHEQFF.

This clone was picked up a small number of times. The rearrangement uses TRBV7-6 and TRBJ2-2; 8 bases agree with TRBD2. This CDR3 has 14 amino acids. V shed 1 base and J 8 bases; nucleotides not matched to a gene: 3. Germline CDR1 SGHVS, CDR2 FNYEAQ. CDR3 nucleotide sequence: TGTGCCAGCAGCTTAGGAGCGGGAGTGGGGGAGCTGTTTTTT. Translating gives CASSLGAGVGELFF.

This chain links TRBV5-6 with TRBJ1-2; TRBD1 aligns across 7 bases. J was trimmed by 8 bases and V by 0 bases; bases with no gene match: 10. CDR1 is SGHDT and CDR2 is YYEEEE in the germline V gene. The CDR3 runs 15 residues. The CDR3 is CASSLDSRGRGGYTF. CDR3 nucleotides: TGTGCCAGCAGCTTGGATTCGAGGGGGCGAGGAGGCTACACCTTC.

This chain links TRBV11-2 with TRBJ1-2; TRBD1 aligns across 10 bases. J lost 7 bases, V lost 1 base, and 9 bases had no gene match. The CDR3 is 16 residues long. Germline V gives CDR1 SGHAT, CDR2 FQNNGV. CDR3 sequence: CASSLVGTGEVGGYTF. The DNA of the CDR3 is TGTGCCAGCAGCTTAGTAGGGACAGGGGAGGTTGGTGGCTACACCTTC.

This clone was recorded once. Here the CDR3 DNA reads TGTGCCAGCAGCAGACTCGACAATGAGCAGTTCTTC. This translates into CASSRLDNEQFF. This chain links TRBV27 with TRBJ2-1; D not certain. Per the germline V gene, CDR1 is MNHEY and CDR2 is SMNVEV (reference sequence). Trimming removed 6 bases from V and 5 bases from J, with 8 bases in between. CDR3 length: 12 residues.

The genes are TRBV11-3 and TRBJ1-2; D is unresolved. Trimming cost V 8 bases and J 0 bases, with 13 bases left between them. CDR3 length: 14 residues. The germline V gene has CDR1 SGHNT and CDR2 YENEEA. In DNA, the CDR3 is TGTGCCAGCTCAAGGAGGTCCCCTAACTATGGCTACACCTTC. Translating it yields CASSRRSPNYGYTF. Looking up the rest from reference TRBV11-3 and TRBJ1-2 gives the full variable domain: EAGVVQSPRYKIIEKKQPVAFWCNPISGHNTLYWYLQNLGQGPELLIRYENEEAVDDSQLPKDRFSAERLKGVDSTLKIQPAELGDSAVYLCASSRRSPNYGYTFGSGTRLTVV.

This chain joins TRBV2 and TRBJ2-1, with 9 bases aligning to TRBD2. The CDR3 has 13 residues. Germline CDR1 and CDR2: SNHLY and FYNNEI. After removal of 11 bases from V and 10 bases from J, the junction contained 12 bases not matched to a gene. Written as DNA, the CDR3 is TGTGCCGGCAATGGAGCGGGAGGTCCCGAGCAGTTCTTC. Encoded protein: CAGNGAGGPEQFF. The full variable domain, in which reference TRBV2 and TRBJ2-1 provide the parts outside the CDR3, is EPEVTQTPSHQVTQMGQEVILRCVPISNHLYFYWYRQILGQKVEFLVSFYNNEISEKSEIFDDQFSVERPDGSNFTLKIRSTKLEDSAMYFCAGNGAGGPEQFFGPGTRLTVL.

CDR3 in amino acids: CASSYGSGEGTDTQYF. The CDR3 DNA is TGTGCCAGCAGTTACGGATCGGGAGAAGGCACAGATACGCAGTATTTT. The chain recombines TRBV6-6 with TRBJ2-3, with D perhaps matching TRBD2 (6 bases). The ends were cut back, 2 bases at V and 1 base at J, with 13 bases in the middle. From germline, CDR1 is MNHNY and CDR2 SVGAGI (reference sequence). The CDR3 totals 16 residues.